This T cell receptor beta chain was found in a study of blood T cell repertoires in COVID-19. This clone was found a few times. Germline loops: CDR1 MDHEN, CDR2 SYDVKM. Trimming took off 2 bases at V and 0 bases at J, with 8 bases between the two ends. The CDR3 has 15 residues. This table comes from immunoSEQ multiplex PCR, and its TCRdb copy is limited to in-frame clones, with some not included. The sample holds 150,000 to 200,000 clones, nearly 80% seen once. The sample consisted of peripheral blood. The TCR sequence derives from an elderly woman with acute or convalescent COVID-19. The rearrangement links TRBV28 to TRBJ1-5; D remains ambiguous. As DNA, the CDR3 is TGTGCCAGCAGTTTAGGAGGGAGTAGCAATCAGCCCCAGCATTTT. Protein sequence: CASSLGGSSNQPQHF.